The 26 T cell receptor beta chains listed next were all sequenced from one sample in a study of cytomegalovirus exposure and HLA in healthy donors. With 60 Vbeta and 13 Jbeta primers, the PCR was carried out. The assay was immunoSEQ multiplex PCR, and TCRdb's table has in-frame clones only and misses some. The data contain just over 150,000 clones, 80% to 90% of them singletons. The specimen sequenced was PBMCs. The receptors originated from a man between 18 and 29 years old in good health and CMV-seropositive.

CDR3 amino acids: CASSLGTGVTNEKLFF. CDR3 coding DNA: TGCGCCAGCAGCCTTGGGACAGGGGTAACTAATGAAAAACTGTTTTTT. The J gene is TRBJ1-4, the V gene TRBV5-1; 10 bases line up with TRBD1. V lost 4 bases and J lost 1; bases outside the gene matches: 4. This CDR3 has 16 amino acids. Germline-derived CDR1 and CDR2 are SGHRS and YFSETQ.

The chain links TRBV30 to TRBJ1-5; D is perhaps TRBD1 (5 bases). Between the trimmed V and J ends, which lost 0 bases and 7 bases, there was a span of 10 bases. Germline CDR1 reads GTSNPN; CDR2 reads SVGIG (reference sequence). The CDR3 extends over 13 amino acids. The CDR3: CAWSVGRGQPQHF. The CDR3 coding sequence is TGTGCCTGGAGTGTGGGCCGGGGGCAGCCCCAGCATTTT.

The J gene is TRBJ2-1, the V gene TRBV18, with D tentatively TRBD2 (5 bases). Germline CDR1 KGHSH, CDR2 LQKENI. Trimming took 3 bases from V and 1 from J, leaving 10 bases between them. This CDR3 spans 15 amino acids. The CDR3 sequence: CASSPQRGSYNEQFF. CDR3 bases: TGTGCCAGCTCACCGCAGCGAGGGTCCTACAATGAGCAGTTCTTC.

This chain links TRBV5-5 with TRBJ1-1, with 8 bases identical to TRBD1. Trimming at V came to 5 bases and at J to 1 base, leaving 7 bases not matched to a gene. This CDR3 spans 15 amino acids. CDR1 and CDR2 from the germline V gene are SGHKS and YYEKEE (reference sequence). CDR3 protein: CASRRAGTGNTEAFF. The CDR3 bases are TGTGCCAGCAGGCGAGCCGGGACAGGGAACACTGAAGCTTTCTTT.

The J gene is TRBJ1-2, the V gene TRBV6-5, with TRBD1 matching 8 bases. Germline CDR1 reads MNHEY; CDR2 reads SVGAGI. V lost 6 bases and J lost 3; bases outside the gene matches: 6. This CDR3 has 14 residues. CDR3 in amino acids: CASRLDRGDYGYTF. DNA of the CDR3: TGTGCCAGCAGGCTCGACAGGGGAGACTATGGCTACACCTTC.

The V and J genes are TRBV7-6 and TRBJ1-6, with D unresolved. Per the germline V gene, CDR1 is SGHVS and CDR2 is FNYEAQ. This CDR3 has 14 amino acids. The V end was cut by 4 bases, the J end by 7 bases, with 11 bases between. CDR3 nucleotides: TGTGCCAGCAGCTCAAAACCGGGGAATTCACCCCTCCACTTT. Its translation: CASSSKPGNSPLHF.

J is TRBJ1-3 and V is TRBV7-2; D not resolved. Germline values: CDR1 SGHTA, CDR2 FQGNSA. Trimming cost V 5 bases and J 0 bases, with 17 bases left between them. This CDR3 is built from 17 residues. The CDR3 region is CASSPPIPDNSGNTIYF. Written as DNA, the CDR3 is TGTGCCAGCAGCCCCCCGATCCCAGATAACTCTGGAAACACCATATATTTT.

Only one count was recorded for this clone. The V and J genes are TRBV9 and TRBJ2-5; possible D gene TRBD2, 6 bases. Germline-derived CDR1 and CDR2 are SGDLS and YYNGEE. This CDR3 comprises 15 residues. The V gene lost 5 bases and the J gene lost 5 bases, with 19 bases spanning the gap. As DNA, the CDR3 is TGTGCCAGCAGTCCGGGGGATCACCGGGTGGAGACCCAGTACTTC. Its protein product is CASSPGDHRVETQYF.

The chain joins TRBV5-4 to TRBJ2-5; D perhaps matches TRBD2 (7 bases). Deletions cut 5 bases from V and 5 bases from J, with 22 bases between. Looked up from germline, CDR1 is SGHNT and CDR2 is YYREEE (reference sequence). The CDR3 consists of 16 residues. The chain's CDR3 is CASSRLDRGAEETQYF. DNA for the CDR3: TGTGCCAGCAGTCGCTTAGATCGGGGGGCCGAGGAGACCCAGTACTTC.

The V and J genes are TRBV7-2 and TRBJ2-1; no definite D call. The CDR3 has 16 residues. Germline-derived CDR1 and CDR2 are SGHTA and FQGNSA. With 10 bases removed from V and 0 bases from J, the gap between germline ends came to 19 bases. The CDR3 reads CATLVAPTASYNEQFF. The CDR3 DNA reads as TGTGCCACTCTAGTGGCTCCCACGGCCTCCTACAATGAGCAGTTCTTC.

This chain joins TRBV7-3 and TRBJ2-1, with 13 bases fitting TRBD2. CDR1 and CDR2 from the germline V gene are SGHTA and FQGTGA. Germline trimming cut 8 bases from V and 7 bases from J; bases unmatched to any gene: 5. The CDR3 loop spans 14 amino acids. In nucleotides, the CDR3 is TGTGCCAGCCGCACTAGCGGGGGGGCAAATGAGCAGTTCTTC. It yields the protein CASRTSGGANEQFF.

The chain carries TRBV30 and TRBJ2-5; 7 nucleotides match TRBD2. CDR1 is GTSNPN and CDR2 is SVGIG in the germline V gene (reference sequence). This CDR3 is 15 amino acids long. J gave up 1 base and V 0 bases, and 5 bases lay outside the gene matches. The CDR3 nucleotides read TGTGCCTGGAGTGTAACCGGGGGGTTCCAAGAGACCCAGTACTTC. Protein sequence: CAWSVTGGFQETQYF.

The chain couples TRBV6-5 to TRBJ1-4, with TRBD1 matching over 7 bases. Germline trimming cut 4 bases from V and 4 bases from J; bases unmatched to any gene: 3. This CDR3 is 14 amino acids long. Germline V gene data show CDR1 as MNHEY and CDR2 as SVGAGI. CDR3 region: CASSSTGLNEKLFF. Written as DNA, the CDR3 is TGTGCCAGCAGTTCGACAGGGCTTAATGAAAAACTGTTTTTT.

V and J are TRBV5-4 and TRBJ2-1, with D unresolved. The V gene lost 0 bases and the J gene lost 10 bases, with 11 bases spanning the gap. The length of the CDR3 is 13 residues. Germline V gene sequence: CDR1 SGHNT, CDR2 YYREEE (reference sequence). CDR3 sequence (DNA): TGTGCCAGCAGCTTGGTAGAGGTGGCAGAGCAGTTCTTC. As protein: CASSLVEVAEQFF.

V usage is TRBV11-2 and J usage is TRBJ2-7; the match to TRBD2 covers 7 bases. V lost 2 bases, J lost 4 bases, and 8 bases stayed unmatched. Per the germline V gene, CDR1 is SGHAT and CDR2 is FQNNGV. The CDR3 runs 15 residues. This chain's CDR3 is CASSLIGMGGYEQYF. The DNA of the CDR3 is TGTGCCAGCAGCTTAATTGGGATGGGGGGGTACGAGCAGTACTTC.

V usage is TRBV10-3 and J usage is TRBJ2-3; D is ambiguous. The germline V gene has CDR1 ENHRY and CDR2 SYGVKD. The CDR3 is 12 residues long. Between the trimmed V and J ends, which lost 8 bases and 0 bases, there was a span of 6 bases. Here the CDR3 reads CAISSSTDTQYF. Here the CDR3 DNA reads TGTGCCATCTCGTCTAGCACAGATACGCAGTATTTT.

This clone was seen once. The rearrangement joins TRBV9 to TRBJ2-5, with 9 bases identical to TRBD2. The J call is doubtful: the DNA matches TRBJ2-7 better. Germline lookup yields CDR1 SGDLS and CDR2 YYNGEE. CDR3 length: 15 residues. DNA for the CDR3: TGTGCCAGCAGTGGGCGGGGGGGCAGTATTTACGAGCAGTACTTC. Its protein is CASSGRGGSIYEQYF.

The CDR3 loop is CASSAAASNQPQHF. CDR3 sequence (DNA): TGTGCCAGCAGTGCTGCGGCTAGCAATCAGCCCCAGCATTTT. The V call is TRBV6-5, the J call TRBJ1-5; D is unresolved. This CDR3 is built from 14 residues. V was trimmed by 5 bases and J by 0 bases, leaving 8 bases between them. In germline, CDR1 is MNHEY, CDR2 SVGAGI.

This chain links TRBV15 with TRBJ1-5; the match to TRBD1 covers 9 bases. The trim removed 2 bases at V and 2 bases at J, leaving 4 bases unmatched. The CDR3 runs to 16 residues. Germline CDR1 LNHNV, CDR2 YYDKDF (reference sequence). In DNA form, the CDR3 reads TGTGCCACCAGCAGAAATACAGGGGGCGGCAATCAGCCCCAGCATTTT. Its protein product is CATSRNTGGGNQPQHF.

V gene TRBV30 combines with J gene TRBJ2-2; D perhaps matches TRBD2 (6 bases). Germline V lookup: CDR1 GTSNPN, CDR2 SVGIG (reference sequence). V was pared by 0 bases and J by 7 bases, with 9 bases between. The CDR3 contains 13 residues. The CDR3: CAWSVLGGGELFF. CDR3 nucleotide sequence: TGTGCCTGGAGTGTACTGGGAGGCGGGGAGCTGTTTTTT.

The J gene is TRBJ1-1, the V gene TRBV5-6; 7 bases align to TRBD1. V was pared by 3 bases and J by 1 base, with 6 bases of the junction left unmatched. This CDR3 is built from 15 residues. CDR1 is SGHDT, CDR2 YYEEEE, per germline. In DNA, the CDR3 is TGTGCCAGCAGCTCGTACAGGGGCAAGAACACTGAAGCTTTCTTT. It is translated as CASSSYRGKNTEAFF.

The chain links TRBV7-9 to TRBJ2-1; TRBD2 aligns across 8 bases. V dropped 0 bases and J dropped 4; count of bases not matched to a gene: 5. CDR1 and CDR2 from the germline V gene are SEHNR and FQNEAQ (reference sequence). CDR3 length: 16 amino acids. The CDR3 DNA reads as TGTGCCAGCAGCTTAGCTAGCGGGGAGGGATACAATGAGCAGTTCTTC. This encodes CASSLASGEGYNEQFF. The full variable domain, with the rest looked up from reference TRBV7-9 and TRBJ2-1, is DTGVSQNPRHKITKRGQNVTFRCDPISEHNRLYWYRQTLGQGPEFLTYFQNEAQLEKSRLLSDRFSAERPKGSFSTLEIQRTEQGDSAMYLCASSLASGEGYNEQFFGPGTRLTVL.

The V and J genes are TRBV29-1 and TRBJ1-4; D might be TRBD1 (5 bases). V lost 1 base and J 8 bases, leaving 14 bases between the germline ends. CDR1 is SQVTM, CDR2 ANQGSEA, per germline. The CDR3 covers 14 residues. The chain's CDR3 is CSVEVIGAGEKLFF. The CDR3 DNA is TGCAGCGTTGAAGTAATAGGGGCGGGGGAAAAACTGTTTTTT.

The chain carries TRBV10-3 and TRBJ1-2; D may be TRBD1 (6 bases). The germline V gene has CDR1 ENHRY and CDR2 SYGVKD. The CDR3 sequence is 13 residues long. Trimming took 2 bases from V and 5 from J, leaving 9 bases between them. CDR3 in DNA: TGTGCCATCAGTGAGGGACAGCTGTATGGCTACACCTTC. Translation: CAISEGQLYGYTF.

V usage is TRBV7-8 and J usage is TRBJ2-7; possible D gene TRBD1, 5 bases. There are 15 residues in the CDR3. From germline, CDR1 is SGHVS and CDR2 FQNEAQ. Trimming stripped 3 bases from V and 1 base from J, with 13 bases between. The CDR3 region is CASSLQSQGSYEQYF. CDR3 sequence (DNA): TGTGCCAGCAGCTTGCAATCCCAGGGTTCCTACGAGCAGTACTTC.

In the case of this clone: An end of the junction does not agree with germline; a read error may underlie this. The genes are TRBV7-9 and TRBJ1-4; no clear D gene. The CDR3 covers 13 residues. Germline values: CDR1 SEHNR, CDR2 FQNEAQ (reference sequence). The CDR3 loop is CSSSYGGVEKLFF. The CDR3 DNA follows: TGTTCCAGCAGCTATGGCGGGGTAGAAAAACTGTTTTTT.